A single sample is the source of the 28 T cell receptor beta chains below, sequenced in a study of CD8+ T cells in alopecia areata. Extraction of RNA preceded its reverse transcription into cDNA, which served as the sequencing template. TCRdb's table, derived via immunoSEQ multiplex PCR, lists solely in-frame clones and lacks some. The repertoire holds some 150,000 clones, with about 66% as singletons. Sequences were derived from CD8+ T cells sorted from blood, sampled at week 0. All receptors derive from a human donor with alopecia areata.

The chain combines TRBV5-1 with TRBJ1-1, with D unresolved. Germline V gives CDR1 SGHRS, CDR2 YFSETQ. The CDR3 consists of 13 residues. V lost 0 bases to trimming and J lost 4 bases, with 7 bases between them. The CDR3 loop reads CASSLGPSTEAFF. As DNA, the CDR3 is TGCGCCAGCAGCTTGGGTCCGAGCACTGAAGCTTTCTTT. Full variable domain (outside the CDR3, taken from reference TRBV5-1 and TRBJ1-1): KAGVTQTPRYLIKTRGQQVTLSCSPISGHRSVSWYQQTPGQGLQFLFEYFSETQRNKGNFPGRFSGRQFSNSRSEMNVSTLELGDSALYLCASSLGPSTEAFFGQGTRLTVV.

This clone occurred a few times. This chain uses TRBV7-9 with TRBJ1-1; 7 nucleotides match TRBD1. Germline-derived CDR1 and CDR2 are SEHNR and FQNEAQ (reference sequence). V lost 5 bases, J lost 3 bases, and 9 bases stayed unmatched. This CDR3 has 15 residues. The CDR3 DNA is TGTGCCAGCAGCCCACGACAGGGAGGGGACACTGAAGCTTTCTTT. Translated: CASSPRQGGDTEAFF. The whole variable domain, remainder taken from reference TRBV7-9 and TRBJ1-1, is DTGVSQNPRHKITKRGQNVTFRCDPISEHNRLYWYRQTLGQGPEFLTYFQNEAQLEKSRLLSDRFSAERPKGSFSTLEIQRTEQGDSAMYLCASSPRQGGDTEAFFGQGTRLTVV.

The chain recombines TRBV2 with TRBJ2-4; no definite D call. The CDR3 totals 15 residues. Trimming removed 5 bases at V and 8 bases at J, with 19 bases between. Germline V gives CDR1 SNHLY, CDR2 FYNNEI. The CDR3 DNA follows: TGTGCCAGCAGTAGTATAGTTGGGCGCCCGTACATTCAGTACTTC. Translated, it gives CASSSIVGRPYIQYF.

This rearrangement joins TRBV15 to TRBJ2-7; D possibly corresponds to TRBD2 (6 bases). The CDR3 runs to 14 residues. Trimming removed 4 bases at V and 3 bases at J, with 13 bases between. Germline V gives CDR1 LNHNV, CDR2 YYDKDF (reference sequence). CDR3 protein: CATSTDRGVYEQYF. The CDR3, as DNA: TGTGCCACCAGCACCGACCGCGGGGTCTACGAGCAGTACTTC. The full variable domain, completed using reference TRBV15 and TRBJ2-7, is DAMVIQNPRYQVTQFGKPVTLSCSQTLNHNVMYWYQQKSSQAPKLLFHYYDKDFNNEADTPDNFQSRRPNTSFCFLDIRSPGLGDTAMYLCATSTDRGVYEQYFGPGTRLTVT.

This sequence joins TRBV19 and TRBJ1-1; 9 positions agree with TRBD1. Unmatched junction bases numbered 4, after V lost 3 bases and J lost 8 bases. CDR3 size: 13 residues. Looked up from germline, CDR1 is LNHDA and CDR2 is SQIVND (reference sequence). In nucleotides, the CDR3 is TGTGCCAGTAGTATCGGGACAGGGCGAGAAGCTTTCTTT. This translates into CASSIGTGREAFF.

The chain uses TRBV30 and TRBJ2-4, with a tentative D call TRBD2 (7 bases). Germline assignment: CDR1 GTSNPN and CDR2 SVGIG (reference sequence). The V end was cut by 4 bases, the J end by 7 bases, with 11 bases between. There are 12 residues in the CDR3. The CDR3 here is CAWIKGGNIQYF. The CDR3 nucleotides read TGTGCCTGGATCAAGGGGGGGAACATTCAGTACTTC. Full variable domain (outside the CDR3, taken from reference TRBV30 and TRBJ2-4): SQTIHQWPATLVQPVGSPLSLECTVEGTSNPNLYWYRQAAGRGLQLLFYSVGIGQISSEVPQNLSASRPQDRQFILSSKKLLLSDSGFYLCAWIKGGNIQYFGAGTRLSVL.

CDR3 bases: TGTGCCAGCAGTTCAACAGGGAGCCCCTACAATGAGCAGTTCTTC. Residues: CASSSTGSPYNEQFF. This sequence joins TRBV6-5 and TRBJ2-1; D perhaps matches TRBD1 (6 bases). V was clipped by 4 bases and J by 2 bases, with 12 bases between them. The CDR3 covers 15 residues. Germline CDR1 is MNHEY and CDR2 is SVGAGI.

A word on this clone: Other nucleotide sequences in the sample specify the same CDR3. The J gene is TRBJ2-2, the V gene TRBV29-1; D is uncertain. Trimming removed 2 bases at V and 1 base at J, with 2 bases between. Looked up from germline, CDR1 is SQVTM and CDR2 is ANQGSEA. The CDR3 length is 12 residues. Here the CDR3 reads CSVERNTGELFF. The CDR3 coding sequence is TGCAGCGTTGAACGGAACACCGGGGAGCTGTTTTTT.

The chain links TRBV14 to TRBJ2-7; the D call may be TRBD1 or TRBD2 (6 bases each). From germline, CDR1 is SGHDN and CDR2 FVKESK. The ends were cut back, 4 bases at V and 3 bases at J, with 13 bases in the middle. CDR3 length: 14 amino acids. CDR3 sequence (DNA): TGTGCCAGCAGCCCGGAGGGGGACCACTACGAGCAGTACTTC. Translated, it gives CASSPEGDHYEQYF.

This rearrangement joins TRBV4-1 to TRBJ2-1; TRBD2 aligns across 10 bases. In germline, CDR1 is MGHRA, CDR2 YSYEKL. Germline trimming cut 3 bases from V and 2 bases from J; bases unmatched to any gene: 10. This CDR3 has 18 amino acids. CDR3 DNA: TGCGCCAGCAGCCAGAAACCAGTAGCGGGGGGAACCTACAATGAGCAGTTCTTC. Translating gives CASSQKPVAGGTYNEQFF.

This clone occurred once. The chain couples TRBV7-9 to TRBJ1-4; the D gene is possibly TRBD1 (6 bases). The CDR3 consists of 16 residues. Germline loops: CDR1 SEHNR, CDR2 FQNEAQ (reference sequence). The V end lost 1 base, the J end lost 4 bases, and 13 bases lay between the germline ends. The CDR3 region is CASSLVPGADNEKLFF. The CDR3 nucleotides read TGTGCCAGCAGCTTAGTCCCGGGGGCGGATAATGAAAAACTGTTTTTT.

This chain links TRBV5-6 with TRBJ1-5; TRBD1 might be the D (5 bases). The CDR3 has 13 residues. Trimming took off 3 bases at V and 9 bases at J, with 13 bases between the two ends. Germline V gene data show CDR1 as SGHDT and CDR2 as YYEEEE. The CDR3 loop reads CASSSGTVRPQHF. CDR3 nucleotide sequence: TGTGCCAGCAGCTCCGGGACGGTAAGGCCCCAGCATTTT.

This sequence joins TRBV7-9 and TRBJ2-7; TRBD1 aligns across 7 bases. Germline V gene data show CDR1 as SEHNR and CDR2 as FQNEAQ (reference sequence). CDR3 length: 14 residues. V was pared by 0 bases and J by 2 bases, with 1 base of the junction left unmatched. The CDR3, as DNA: TGTGCCAGCAGCTTAGCGACAGGGCCCTACGAGCAGTACTTC. This translates into CASSLATGPYEQYF.

This chain joins TRBV30 and TRBJ1-2; D gene ambiguous. Between the trimmed V and J ends, which lost 4 bases and 8 bases, there was a span of 8 bases. CDR3 length: 10 amino acids. The germline V gene encodes CDR1 GTSNPN and CDR2 SVGIG (reference sequence). CDR3 residues: CAWKTGGYTF. Written as DNA, the CDR3 is TGTGCCTGGAAGACGGGAGGCTACACCTTC.

This clone has more than one count but fewer than ten. The rearrangement links TRBV9 to TRBJ2-7; a possible D gene is TRBD2 (5 bases). Deletions cut 7 bases from V and 1 base from J, with 9 bases between. Germline loops: CDR1 SGDLS, CDR2 YYNGEE. The CDR3 runs 12 residues. The CDR3 sequence is CASRGESYEQYF. In DNA form, the CDR3 reads TGTGCCAGCCGTGGGGAGTCCTACGAGCAGTACTTC.

V gene TRBV5-1 combines with J gene TRBJ2-5; D gene ambiguous. The CDR3 consists of 12 residues. Germline CDR1 reads SGHRS; CDR2 reads YFSETQ. V was pared by 3 bases and J by 3 bases, with 6 bases between. CDR3 region: CASSSPKETQYF. The CDR3 DNA is TGCGCCAGCAGCTCGCCAAAAGAGACCCAGTACTTC.

The chain links TRBV2 to TRBJ1-6; D call uncertain. Trimming took off 10 bases at V and 7 bases at J, with 20 bases between the two ends. The germline V gene has CDR1 SNHLY and CDR2 FYNNEI. The CDR3 length is 15 residues. The CDR3, as DNA: TGTGCCACCTACTCCGTTGCCCACAAAAATTCACCCCTCCACTTT. Translated: CATYSVAHKNSPLHF.

This chain links TRBV30 with TRBJ1-2; D unclear. In germline, CDR1 is GTSNPN, CDR2 SVGIG (reference sequence). V was shortened by 1 base and J by 1 base, with 10 bases between the two germline ends. This CDR3 is built from 14 residues. CDR3 protein: CAWSGQTNNYGYTF. The CDR3 region has the DNA TGTGCCTGGAGTGGGCAGACAAATAACTATGGCTACACCTTC.

The chain is built from TRBV27 and TRBJ2-3; tentatively, D is TRBD1 (6 bases). Germline assignment: CDR1 MNHEY and CDR2 SMNVEV (reference sequence). The CDR3 has 12 residues. Trimming left V 6 bases short and J 8 bases short, with 12 bases between. The CDR3 spells CASSRGGATQYF. CDR3 DNA: TGTGCCAGCAGCCGAGGGGGTGCTACGCAGTATTTT.

This clone showed up just once. The chain is built from TRBV27 and TRBJ1-5; D call uncertain. Germline V gene lookup returns CDR1 MNHEY and CDR2 SMNVEV (reference sequence). The CDR3 loop spans 15 amino acids. V gave up 5 bases and J gave up 3 bases, with 14 bases separating them. CDR3 DNA: TGTGCCAGCAGTCCCTTTCTTGTTGACAATCAGCCCCAGCATTTT. Its translation: CASSPFLVDNQPQHF.

V usage is TRBV2 and J usage is TRBJ1-4, with TRBD1 matching 8 bases. Germline assignment: CDR1 SNHLY and CDR2 FYNNEI. This CDR3 is 15 amino acids long. The ends lost 8 bases at V and 2 bases at J; junction bases unmatched: 7. CDR3 loop: CASRTGRRTNEKLFF. DNA for the CDR3: TGTGCCAGCCGGACAGGGAGAAGGACTAATGAAAAACTGTTTTTT.

The count of this clone is one. This rearrangement joins TRBV6-1 to TRBJ2-7; D remains ambiguous. The V end lost 1 base, the J end lost 7 bases, and 17 bases lay between the germline ends. This CDR3 comprises 15 residues. Per the germline V gene, CDR1 is MNHNS and CDR2 is SASEGT. The DNA for the CDR3 is TGTGCCAGCAGTGAAGGTTGGCAGACCAAGAGGGAGCAGTACTTC. This translates into CASSEGWQTKREQYF.

The genes are TRBV14 and TRBJ2-7, with a possible D match to TRBD2 (5 bases). The CDR3 is made up of 16 amino acids. V shed 0 bases and J shed 3 bases, with 15 bases lying between them. Germline CDR1 reads SGHDN; CDR2 reads FVKESK. This CDR3 is CASSQEVGLRGYEQYF. CDR3 bases: TGTGCCAGCAGCCAAGAAGTTGGACTCCGGGGCTACGAGCAGTACTTC.

Of note for this clone: This sample also contains other DNA sequences that code for the same CDR3. The chain carries TRBV7-9 and TRBJ1-1; tentatively, D is TRBD1 (6 bases). CDR3 length: 13 residues. CDR1 and CDR2 (germline): SEHNR, FQNEAQ (reference sequence). V gave up 1 base and J gave up 5 bases, with 8 bases separating them. DNA of the CDR3: TGTGCCAGCAGCTTAGGAGGGGGTACTGAAGCTTTCTTT. Protein product: CASSLGGGTEAFF.

V is TRBV29-1 and J is TRBJ1-1, with a possible D match to TRBD1 (5 bases). V was cut by 1 base and J by 0 bases, with 12 bases left in between. This CDR3 comprises 15 residues. In germline, CDR1 is SQVTM, CDR2 ANQGSEA. CDR3 protein: CSVEGGEELNTEAFF. In nucleotides, the CDR3 is TGCAGCGTTGAAGGGGGGGAGGAATTGAACACTGAAGCTTTCTTT.

There are a few counts of this clone. The rearrangement links TRBV15 to TRBJ2-5; TRBD2 might be the D (7 bases). There are 15 residues in the CDR3. Trimming left V 4 bases short and J 0 bases short, with 12 bases between. Per germline, CDR1 LNHNV and CDR2 YYDKDF (reference sequence). CDR3 sequence reads: CATSNGGGHQETQYF. The CDR3 DNA reads as TGTGCCACCAGCAATGGCGGGGGCCACCAAGAGACCCAGTACTTC.

J is TRBJ1-2 and V is TRBV27; 8 bases are shared with TRBD1. The CDR3 is 14 amino acids. The germline CDR1 and CDR2 sequences are MNHEY and SMNVEV (reference sequence). With 6 bases clipped from V and 4 bases from J, the junction kept 7 bases outside the gene matches. CDR3 protein: CASSSGGKGYGYTF. The CDR3 DNA reads as TGTGCCAGCAGCTCAGGGGGCAAAGGCTATGGCTACACCTTC.

The CDR3 loop is CASSTPRGQTEAFF. DNA of the CDR3: TGTGCCAGCAGCACTCCAAGGGGTCAGACTGAAGCTTTCTTT. The chain is built from TRBV21-1 and TRBJ1-1; TRBD1, as called in the table, went unchecked against the DNA. TRBV21-1 is a pseudogene segment. CDR3 length: 14 amino acids.